This is a list of T cell receptor beta chains from one sample in a study of T-cell reconstitution after alpha-beta-depleted transplantation in children. TCRdb reprocessed the PCR reads with MiXCR, giving one entry per CDR3 protein. The table has around 440,000 distinct CDR3 sequences, about 10% seen once; the top ten hold around 2%. This specimen was PBMCs, taken before TCRalphabeta/CD19-depleted stem cell transplant. These receptor sequences come from a child aged 2 to 10 with inherited bone marrow failure, due to receive a stem cell transplant. Each CDR3 is given with its conserved first and last residue. The D gene is left open where the match is weak. The size of a clone is reported for some rows only, either as once, few or many, or as a class for expanded clones.

j_call: TRBJ1-4
clone_size: many
d_call: NA
cdr3_length: 13
v_call: TRBV9
cdr3_aa: CASSGYPDEKLFF
cdr3_nt: TGTGCCAGCAGCGGGTATCCGGATGAAAAACTGTTTTTT

j_call: TRBJ2-7
clone_size: many
d_call: NA
cdr3_length: 13
v_call: TRBV7-9
cdr3_aa: CASTPPSSYEQYF
cdr3_nt: TGTGCCAGCACCCCACCTAGCTCCTACGAGCAGTACTTC

j_call: TRBJ1-2
clone_size: many
d_call: NA
cdr3_length: 16
v_call: TRBV4-3
cdr3_aa: CASSQDFSGAAVGYTF
cdr3_nt: TGCGCCAGCAGCCAAGATTTCTCCGGGGCGGCTGTCGGCTACACCTTC

j_call: TRBJ2-5
clone_size: many
d_call: NA
cdr3_length: 13
v_call: TRBV29-1
cdr3_aa: CSVEGTAQETQYF
cdr3_nt: TGCAGCGTTGAAGGGACAGCTCAAGAGACCCAGTACTTC

j_call: TRBJ2-2
clone_size: few
d_call: NA
cdr3_length: 13
v_call: TRBV29-1
cdr3_aa: CSVGGENTGELFF
cdr3_nt: TGCAGCGTTGGGGGGGAGAACACCGGGGAGCTGTTTTTT

j_call: TRBJ2-1
clone_size: few
d_call: NA
cdr3_length: 13
v_call: TRBV12-5
cdr3_aa: CASGLVDSYEQFF
cdr3_nt: TGTGCTAGTGGTTTGGTCGACAGTTATGAGCAGTTCTTC

j_call: TRBJ2-5
clone_size: NA
d_call: NA
cdr3_length: 16
v_call: TRBV2
cdr3_aa: CASRTPTGTPWETQYF
cdr3_nt: TGTGCCAGCAGGACCCCAACCGGGACACCGTGGGAGACCCAGTACTTC

j_call: TRBJ2-3
clone_size: many
d_call: TRBD2
cdr3_length: 16
v_call: TRBV12-3/TRBV12-4
cdr3_aa: CASHFLASGFTDTQYF
cdr3_nt: TGTGCCAGTCATTTTTTGGCTAGCGGATTCACAGATACGCAGTATTTT

j_call: TRBJ2-1
clone_size: many
d_call: TRBD2
cdr3_length: 17
v_call: TRBV5-1
cdr3_aa: CASSSMSGRARGNEQFF
cdr3_nt: TGCGCCAGCAGTTCTATGAGCGGGAGGGCCCGCGGGAATGAGCAGTTCTTC

j_call: TRBJ2-7
clone_size: many
d_call: TRBD2
cdr3_length: 14
v_call: TRBV27
cdr3_aa: CASSAGLADYEQYF
cdr3_nt: TGTGCCAGCAGTGCCGGACTAGCGGACTACGAGCAGTACTTC

j_call: TRBJ2-3
clone_size: many
d_call: TRBD2
cdr3_length: 18
v_call: TRBV18
cdr3_aa: CASSPQQVPGRSTDTQYF
cdr3_nt: TGTGCCAGCTCACCTCAACAGGTGCCCGGGAGGAGCACAGATACGCAGTATTTT

j_call: TRBJ2-1
clone_size: NA
d_call: TRBD1
cdr3_length: 13
v_call: TRBV27
cdr3_aa: CASRRQGGNEQFF
cdr3_nt: TGTGCCAGCAGGAGACAGGGTGGTAATGAGCAGTTCTTC

j_call: TRBJ1-2
clone_size: few
d_call: TRBD1
cdr3_length: 13
v_call: TRBV6-1
cdr3_aa: CASRRTGVDGYTF
cdr3_nt: TGTGCCAGCAGACGAACAGGGGTGGATGGCTACACCTTC

j_call: TRBJ2-2
clone_size: many
d_call: TRBD2
cdr3_length: 16
v_call: TRBV7-9
cdr3_aa: CATQPLGLRNTGELFF
cdr3_nt: TGTGCCACCCAACCCCTGGGACTACGAAACACCGGGGAGCTGTTTTTT

j_call: TRBJ2-5
clone_size: many
d_call: NA
cdr3_length: 14
v_call: TRBV29-1
cdr3_aa: CSVGGYRVQETQYF
cdr3_nt: TGCAGCGTTGGGGGGTACAGGGTCCAAGAGACCCAGTACTTC

j_call: TRBJ1-4
clone_size: many
d_call: NA
cdr3_length: 14
v_call: TRBV2
cdr3_aa: CASRQQGGSEKLFF
cdr3_nt: TGTGCCAGCAGACAACAGGGAGGGAGCGAAAAACTGTTTTTT

j_call: TRBJ2-1
clone_size: many
d_call: NA
cdr3_length: 15
v_call: TRBV5-1
cdr3_aa: CASSFFGPQYNEQFF
cdr3_nt: TGCGCCAGCAGCTTTTTCGGGCCCCAGTACAATGAGCAGTTCTTC

j_call: TRBJ1-6
clone_size: NA
d_call: NA
cdr3_length: 18
v_call: TRBV5-5
cdr3_aa: CASNENMGGASANSPLHF
cdr3_nt: TGTGCCAGCAACGAAAACATGGGGGGGGCCAGCGCTAATTCACCCCTCCACTTT

j_call: TRBJ1-1
clone_size: many
d_call: NA
cdr3_length: 15
v_call: TRBV19
cdr3_aa: CASSMEPGWETEAFF
cdr3_nt: TGTGCCAGTAGTATGGAGCCAGGCTGGGAAACTGAAGCTTTCTTT

j_call: TRBJ1-3
clone_size: NA
d_call: NA
cdr3_length: 15
v_call: TRBV4-3
cdr3_aa: CASSQDRSGGNTIYF
cdr3_nt: TGCGCCAGCAGCCAAGATCGGAGTGGTGGAAACACCATATATTTT

j_call: TRBJ1-1
clone_size: many
d_call: TRBD1
cdr3_length: 16
v_call: TRBV19
cdr3_aa: CASRRPAGQGNTEAFF
cdr3_nt: TGTGCCAGTAGGCGTCCCGCGGGACAGGGTAACACTGAAGCTTTCTTT

j_call: TRBJ2-3
clone_size: many
d_call: NA
cdr3_length: 14
v_call: TRBV7-2
cdr3_aa: CASSLMLVADTQYF
cdr3_nt: TGTGCCAGCAGCTTAATGCTTGTAGCAGATACGCAGTATTTT

j_call: TRBJ2-3
clone_size: few
d_call: NA
cdr3_length: 15
v_call: TRBV5-4
cdr3_aa: CASSPGLTGTDTQYF
cdr3_nt: TGTGCCAGCAGCCCGGGACTTACGGGCACAGATACGCAGTATTTT